The subject of this entry is one TCR beta chain. No antigen is known for it. Some clones are missing from TCRdb's copy, which holds only in-frame ones; the method was immunoSEQ multiplex PCR. The table includes about 78,000 clones, roughly 81% detected once. The data belong to a study of identifying expanded T cells in peripheral blood. Regarding the study as a whole: About 1.2 clones differed between technical replicates, versus about 16 and 19 over time.

This CDR3 spans 16 amino acids. V was pared by 3 bases and J by 9 bases, with 11 bases of the junction left unmatched. Germline CDR1 is LGHNA and CDR2 is YNFKEQ. This chain uses TRBV4-2 with TRBJ2-1, with TRBD2 identical over 10 bases. Sequencing was done on a sample of blood. This receptor was taken from a person aged 18-69 years in good health. The CDR3 sequence is CASSQSRAGGVVEQFF. The CDR3 DNA is TGTGCCAGCAGCCAGAGCCGAGCGGGAGGGGTGGTTGAGCAGTTCTTC.